These 5 T cell receptor beta chains originate from one sample sequenced in a study of CD8 T cells in ankylosing spondylitis. One entry per CDR3 protein, called by TCRdb with MiXCR from the 5' RACE reads. The data contain 35,000 to 45,000 distinct CDR3 sequences, approximately 11% of them singletons. Sequences were obtained from blood, either unsorted or a sorted T cell fraction (not recorded which). The receptors come from a male donor with ankylosing spondylitis or in good health (not recorded which).

This clonotype was recorded many times. This sequence joins TRBV20-1 and TRBJ1-3; 8 nucleotides agree with TRBD1. The CDR3 loop spans 16 amino acids. Trimming at V came to 3 bases and at J to 0 bases, leaving 7 bases not matched to a gene. Germline V gene sequence: CDR1 DFQATT, CDR2 SNEGSKA (reference sequence). CDR3 in DNA: TGCAGTGCTAGGGAACCAACAGGGGGCTCTGGAAACACCATATATTTT. Encoded protein: CSAREPTGGSGNTIYF.

This clonotype was detected ten times or more. The chain carries TRBV29-1 and TRBJ2-1; TRBD2 is a possible D gene (5 bases). Trimming cost V 3 bases and J 5 bases, with 14 bases left between them. The length of the CDR3 is 14 residues. CDR1 and CDR2 from the germline V gene are SQVTM and ANQGSEA. The DNA of the CDR3 is TGCAGCGTTGAGGACTGGATCGCCAACAATGAGCAGTTCTTC. Its protein is CSVEDWIANNEQFF.

V is TRBV11-2 and J is TRBJ2-1; maybe TRBD2 (6 bases). The CDR3 totals 14 residues. Per the germline V gene, CDR1 is SGHAT and CDR2 is FQNNGV. V shed 1 base and J shed 4 bases, with 8 bases lying between them. The CDR3 reads CASSLGGTYNEQFF. The DNA for the CDR3 is TGTGCCAGCAGCTTAGGTGGGACTTACAATGAGCAGTTCTTC.

There are many counts of this clonotype. This chain uses TRBV4-1 with TRBJ2-7, with D uncertain. The CDR3 loop spans 13 amino acids. The V end lost 1 base, the J end lost 2 bases, and 6 bases lay between the germline ends. The germline gives CDR1 MGHRA, CDR2 YSYEKL. Written as DNA, the CDR3 is TGCGCCAGCAGCCAAGGGCAGGCCTACGAGCAGTACTTC. Amino acid sequence: CASSQGQAYEQYF.

Here the CDR3 reads CASSLAFGDTQYF. The CDR3 nucleotides are TGTGCCAGCAGCCTAGCGTTCGGAGATACGCAGTATTTT. The chain is built from TRBV2 and TRBJ2-3; D may be TRBD2 (6 bases). The V gene's germline CDR1 is SNHLY and CDR2 FYNNEI. The ends were cut back, 6 bases at V and 5 bases at J, with 12 bases in the middle. This CDR3 has 13 residues.